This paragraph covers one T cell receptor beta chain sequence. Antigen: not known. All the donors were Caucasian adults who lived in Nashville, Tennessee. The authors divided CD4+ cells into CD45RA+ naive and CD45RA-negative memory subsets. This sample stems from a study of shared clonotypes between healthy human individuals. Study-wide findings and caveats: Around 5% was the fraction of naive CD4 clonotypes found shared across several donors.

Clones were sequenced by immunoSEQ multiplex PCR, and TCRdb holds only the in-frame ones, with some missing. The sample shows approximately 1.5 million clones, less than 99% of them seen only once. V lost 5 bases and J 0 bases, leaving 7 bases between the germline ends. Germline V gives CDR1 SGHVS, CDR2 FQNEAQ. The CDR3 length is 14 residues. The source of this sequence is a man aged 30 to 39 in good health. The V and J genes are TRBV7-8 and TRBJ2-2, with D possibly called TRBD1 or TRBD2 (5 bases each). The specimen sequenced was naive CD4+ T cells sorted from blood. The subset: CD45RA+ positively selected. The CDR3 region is CASSTGPNTGELFF. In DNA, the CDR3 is TGTGCCAGCAGCACGGGACCGAACACCGGGGAGCTGTTTTTT.